This T cell receptor beta chain was recorded in a study of T cell responses to AZD1222 COVID-19 vaccine. General study findings and limits: Baseline serology detected seropositivity in only six AZD1222 recipients. Variant regions that are unmutated are reportedly the target of nearly half of spike-specific TCRs. It should be noted that donors were predominantly white British and more often female, and clonal diversity was possibly underestimated.

Repertoires were generated with immunoSEQ multiplex PCR, while TCRdb's copy carries only in-frame clones and drops some. The data contain approximately 70,000 clones, 86% of them singletons. Comments on this clone: Its antigen is unidentified.

CDR1 is SNHLY and CDR2 is FYNNEI in the germline V gene. This CDR3 spans 15 amino acids. The V segment lost 4 bases and the J segment 4 bases; nucleotides outside the gene matches: 6. The chain carries TRBV2 and TRBJ1-3, with TRBD1 matching over 8 bases. This receptor was taken from an adult in good health. The specimen comprised peripheral blood, sampled on day 0 of AZD1222 vaccination. The CDR3 bases are TGTGCCAGCAGTGCTTGGACAGGGTTCGGAAACACCATATATTTT. Translating it yields CASSAWTGFGNTIYF.